This T cell receptor (beta chain) was obtained from a study of blood T cell repertoires in COVID-19. Study-wide context: Donors in the United States, Italy and Spain gave samples during acute or convalescent COVID-19. In each case, the material was cDNA or gDNA derived from T cells, B-cell-depleted T cells, or PBMCs.

Per the original methods: Researchers report that nucleated cell counts were estimated from reference gene primer amplification. TCRdb's table, derived via immunoSEQ multiplex PCR, lists solely in-frame clones and lacks some. The V and J calls and clone size were taken over from that table, and D and trimming were inferred from the DNA. In the table there are roughly 230,000 clones, approximately 86% of which are singletons. Trimming pared 3 bases from V and 2 bases from J, leaving 10 bases between. The CDR3 is made up of 14 amino acids. Germline-derived CDR1 and CDR2 are WSHSY and SAAADI. The rearrangement links TRBV10-2 to TRBJ1-2; unclear D gene. This receptor was obtained from a human donor in a cohort sampled during active COVID-19. Specimen: peripheral blood. This CDR3 reads CASSDHPGNYGYTF. DNA of the CDR3: TGCGCCAGCAGTGATCATCCAGGAAACTATGGCTACACCTTC.